This entry concerns a single TCR beta chain. The antigen is not known. A much larger clonotype is one base distant, so this may be a read error. The data were obtained in a study of molecular identifiers for immune sequencing clone quantification. Germline V CDR1 and CDR2: PRHDT, FYEKMQ (reference sequence). The V end was cut by 10 bases, the J end by 6 bases, with 15 bases between. The CDR3 spans 13 residues. TCRdb processed the PCR reads anew with MiXCR; each CDR3 protein has one entry. The sample consists of approximately 8,000 distinct CDR3 sequences, approximately 35% of them appearing once. Study findings and constraints: Highly expanded clone sizes could be underestimated by identical TCR molecules that share a barcode.

Sequencing input: naive CD8+ T cells from blood, with Jurkat cell RNA spiked in. Subset of the sample: FACS-sorted CD8+CD4-CCR7+CD45RA+ naive T cells. The chain combines TRBV13 with TRBJ2-2, with D perhaps assigned TRBD1 or TRBD2 (5 bases each). The clonotype originates from a human donor in good health. Some libraries in this study had Jurkat cell RNA spiked in. CDR3 bases: TGTGCCACCGGGGACGGTAACTCCGGGGAGCTGTTTTTT. This codes for CATGDGNSGELFF. The whole variable domain, remainder taken from reference TRBV13 and TRBJ2-2, is AAGVIQSPRHLIKEKRETATLKCYPIPRHDTVYWYQQGPGQDPQFLISFYEKMQSDKGSIPDRFSAQQFSDYHSELNMSSLELGDSALYFCATGDGNSGELFFGEGSRLTVL.